The T cell receptor beta chain described here comes from a study of Tregs in tolerant kidney transplant recipients. Study details: Recipient cells were told from donor cells by antibody staining.

Study results and caveats: Tregs expanded with activated donor B cells seemed most donor-specific.

This clone was detected once. Its antigen remains unidentified. This CDR3 comprises 14 residues. V was clipped by 3 bases and J by 4 bases, with 10 bases between them. Germline CDR1 and CDR2: SGHVS and FQNEAQ. Some clones are missing from TCRdb's copy, which holds only in-frame ones; the method was immunoSEQ multiplex PCR. This sample has roughly 20,000 clones, with just over 65% found just once. This TCR came from a human donor in good health. The V call is TRBV7-8, the J call TRBJ2-1, with a weak D call TRBD2 (6 bases). Material: Tregs from blood cultured with allogeneic cells. CDR3 nucleotide sequence: TGTGCCAGCAGCTTGGACGGAGGGTACAATGAGCAGTTCTTC. It codes for CASSLDGGYNEQFF. The full variable domain, with the rest looked up from reference TRBV7-8 and TRBJ2-1, is GAGVSQSPRYKVAKRGQDVALRCDPISGHVSLFWYQQALGQGPEFLTYFQNEAQLDKSGLPSDRFFAERPEGSVSTLKIQRTQQEDSAVYLCASSLDGGYNEQFFGPGTRLTVL.